This T cell receptor beta chain was recovered during a study of T cells in Graves' hyperthyroidism and ophthalmopathy. The germline CDR1 and CDR2 sequences are SEHNR and FQNEAQ (reference sequence). The CDR3 sequence is 15 residues long. V dropped 4 bases and J dropped 5; count of bases not matched to a gene: 7. Amplified regions were TCR beta CDR3 sequences from RNA transcripts. When the TCR CDR3 underwent first-round RT-PCR, the HTBI primer set was used. From the multiplex PCR reads, TCRdb called clonotypes with MiXCR, one entry per CDR3 protein. The repertoire holds approximately 690,000 distinct CDR3 sequences, with less than 25% as singletons. The table lists this clonotype with a few counts.

The sample consisted of blood. The clonotype was recovered from a man in his thirties or forties with Graves' ophthalmopathy. This chain links TRBV7-9 with TRBJ2-5, with 10 bases lining up with TRBD1. The CDR3 nucleotides read TGTGCCAGCAGCTACCGGGGACAGGGGCCGGAGACCCAGTACTTC. Its protein is CASSYRGQGPETQYF.